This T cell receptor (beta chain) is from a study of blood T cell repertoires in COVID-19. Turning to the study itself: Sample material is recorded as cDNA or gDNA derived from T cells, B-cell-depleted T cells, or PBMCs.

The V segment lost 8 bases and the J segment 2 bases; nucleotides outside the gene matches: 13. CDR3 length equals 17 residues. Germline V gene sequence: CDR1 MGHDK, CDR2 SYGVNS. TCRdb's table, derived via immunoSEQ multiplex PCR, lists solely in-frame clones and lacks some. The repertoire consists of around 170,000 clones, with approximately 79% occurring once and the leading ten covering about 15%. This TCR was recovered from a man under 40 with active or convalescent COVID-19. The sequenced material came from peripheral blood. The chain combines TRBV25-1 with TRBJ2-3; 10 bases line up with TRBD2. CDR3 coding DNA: TGTGCCAGCCTGGGGACGTCTAGCGGGGGCCTCACAGATACGCAGTATTTT. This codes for CASLGTSSGGLTDTQYF.